Below, 23 T cell receptor beta chains from the same sample are listed, as sequenced in a study of cytomegalovirus exposure and HLA in healthy donors. PCR was performed using 60 Vbeta and 13 Jbeta primers. TCRdb's copy holds only in-frame clones and misses some; the assay was immunoSEQ multiplex PCR. The table lists around 140,000 clones. The sample taken for sequencing was PBMCs. The receptors were sampled from a male donor in good health and CMV-seronegative.

The chain is built from TRBV10-3 and TRBJ2-3; D is ambiguous. Trimming left V 10 bases short and J 0 bases short, with 11 bases between. The length of the CDR3 is 13 residues. Germline CDR1 is ENHRY and CDR2 is SYGVKD. The CDR3 DNA is TGTGCCACCTTAGCAGTAAGCACAGATACGCAGTATTTT. Translation: CATLAVSTDTQYF.

The CDR3 sequence: CASRRSGGADEQYF. The CDR3 DNA reads as TGTGCCAGCAGGCGATCCGGGGGGGCCGACGAGCAGTACTTC. This sequence joins TRBV6-5 and TRBJ2-7, with 8 bases aligning to TRBD2. The CDR3 runs 14 residues. Per the germline V gene, CDR1 is MNHEY and CDR2 is SVGAGI. V gave up 6 bases and J gave up 5 bases; unmatched junction bases: 9.

The gene calls are TRBV11-2 and TRBJ1-2; the D gene is possibly TRBD1 (6 bases). The CDR3 sequence is 11 residues long. Deletions cut 7 bases from V and 9 bases from J, with 12 bases between. Per germline, CDR1 SGHAT and CDR2 FQNNGV. DNA of the CDR3: TGTGCCAGCAAGGAACAGGGTCGCTACACCTTC. This codes for CASKEQGRYTF. The full variable domain, completed using reference TRBV11-2 and TRBJ1-2, is EAGVAQSPRYKIIEKRQSVAFWCNPISGHATLYWYQQILGQGPKLLIQFQNNGVVDDSQLPKDRFSAERLKGVDSTLKIQPAKLEDSAVYLCASKEQGRYTFGSGTRLTVV.

The V and J genes are TRBV11-3 and TRBJ2-5, with TRBD1 matching 7 bases. Germline assignment: CDR1 SGHNT and CDR2 YENEEA. This CDR3 has 14 amino acids. The J segment lost 4 bases and the V segment lost 2 bases, leaving 4 bases of the junction unmatched. DNA for the CDR3: TGTGCCAGCAGCTTAACAGGGGCCTTAGAGACCCAGTACTTC. It specifies CASSLTGALETQYF.

This rearrangement joins TRBV28 to TRBJ1-2; D ambiguous. V was trimmed by 5 bases and J by 4 bases, leaving 20 bases between them. The germline CDR1 and CDR2 sequences are MDHEN and SYDVKM. CDR3 length: 16 residues. CDR3 amino acids: CASSTPSGLRGYGYTF. As DNA, the CDR3 is TGTGCCAGCAGTACCCCATCCGGCCTCCGGGGCTATGGCTACACCTTC.

This sequence joins TRBV19 and TRBJ1-2; possibly TRBD1 for D (5 bases). With 10 bases removed from V and 7 bases from J, the gap between germline ends came to 22 bases. Per germline, CDR1 LNHDA and CDR2 SQIVND (reference sequence). The CDR3 runs to 14 residues. This CDR3 is CATRGGAALGGYTF. The CDR3, as DNA: TGTGCCACCCGGGGAGGGGCCGCATTAGGTGGCTACACCTTC. The complete variable domain, with remaining parts taken from reference TRBV19 and TRBJ1-2, reads DGGITQSPKYLFRKEGQNVTLSCEQNLNHDAMYWYRQDPGQGLRLIYYSQIVNDFQKGDIAEGYSVSREKKESFPLTVTSAQKNPTAFYLCATRGGAALGGYTFGSGTRLTVV.

J is TRBJ1-1 and V is TRBV5-8, with 8 bases matching TRBD1. V gave up 7 bases and J gave up 5 bases; unmatched junction bases: 10. The CDR3 is 14 amino acids. CDR1 SGHTS and CDR2 YDEGEE come from the germline V gene. The CDR3 DNA is TGTGCCAGCCTTTACAGGGGGTGGAGGACTGAAGCTTTCTTT. Residues: CASLYRGWRTEAFF.

The chain joins TRBV19 to TRBJ1-6; 9 bases line up with TRBD1. The CDR3 runs to 15 residues. J gave up 7 bases and V 2 bases, and 3 bases lay outside the gene matches. The germline V gene encodes CDR1 LNHDA and CDR2 SQIVND (reference sequence). CDR3: CASSIWDRDNSPLHF. CDR3 nucleotide sequence: TGTGCCAGTAGTATATGGGACAGGGACAATTCACCCCTCCACTTT.

This rearrangement joins TRBV28 to TRBJ1-5, with TRBD1 as a possible D gene (5 bases). Looked up from germline, CDR1 is MDHEN and CDR2 is SYDVKM. The CDR3 is 14 amino acids. With 2 bases removed from V and 6 bases from J, the gap between germline ends came to 11 bases. The CDR3 DNA reads as TGTGCCAGCAGTTTAGGAGGGGTAGGTCAGCCCCAGCATTTT. The encoded protein is CASSLGGVGQPQHF.

This chain uses TRBV30 with TRBJ2-7; TRBD2 matches at 7 bases. Germline CDR1 and CDR2: GTSNPN and SVGIG (reference sequence). This CDR3 region has 14 residues. The ends lost 3 bases at V and 2 bases at J; junction bases unmatched: 7. The CDR3 sequence is CAWRLAGVTYEQYF. In DNA form, the CDR3 reads TGTGCCTGGAGGCTTGCGGGAGTAACCTACGAGCAGTACTTC.

The V and J genes are TRBV28 and TRBJ1-5; 11 positions agree with TRBD1. After removal of 6 bases from V and 0 bases from J, the junction contained 7 bases not matched to a gene. The V gene's germline CDR1 is MDHEN and CDR2 SYDVKM. This CDR3 spans 17 amino acids. The CDR3 sequence is CASSPGTGGVSNQPQHF. The CDR3 bases are TGTGCCAGCAGCCCCGGGACAGGGGGAGTTAGCAATCAGCCCCAGCATTTT.

With regard to this clone: Other DNA sequences in this specimen translate into the identical CDR3. The chain recombines TRBV7-2 with TRBJ2-7; TRBD2 agrees at 13 bases. CDR3 length equals 15 residues. In germline, CDR1 is SGHTA, CDR2 FQGNSA. V was clipped by 5 bases and J by 2 bases; unmatched bases: 3. The CDR3 reads CASSTGLAGAYEQYF. CDR3 nucleotide sequence: TGTGCCAGCAGCACCGGACTAGCGGGGGCCTACGAGCAGTACTTC.

The V gene is TRBV7-2, the J gene TRBJ2-7; 9 nucleotides agree with TRBD1. V was clipped by 4 bases and J by 2 bases; unmatched bases: 6. The CDR3 has 15 residues. CDR1 and CDR2 from the germline V gene are SGHTA and FQGNSA. CDR3 amino acids: CASSSKTGGPYEQYF. The CDR3 nucleotides read TGTGCCAGCAGCTCTAAGACAGGGGGACCCTACGAGCAGTACTTC.

The chain links TRBV5-1 to TRBJ2-7; TRBD2 might be the D (6 bases). Trimming cost V 4 bases and J 3 bases, with 17 bases left between them. The CDR3 totals 15 residues. CDR1 is SGHRS, CDR2 YFSETQ, per germline. The CDR3: CASSAQGGGRYEQYF. The DNA of the CDR3 is TGCGCCAGCAGCGCCCAGGGAGGTGGACGCTACGAGCAGTACTTC.

The rearrangement links TRBV19 to TRBJ1-2, with D uncertain. The CDR3 has 14 amino acids. Germline assignment: CDR1 LNHDA and CDR2 SQIVND (reference sequence). Trimming pared 3 bases from V and 6 bases from J, leaving 14 bases between. CDR3 sequence: CASSILFGSDGYTF. DNA for the CDR3: TGTGCCAGTAGTATCCTCTTCGGGTCTGATGGCTACACCTTC.

The V and J genes are TRBV9 and TRBJ1-4; D not certain. Germline V gene lookup returns CDR1 SGDLS and CDR2 YYNGEE. The CDR3 loop spans 15 amino acids. The V end was cut by 0 bases, the J end by 7 bases, with 13 bases between. The CDR3 bases are TGTGCCAGCAGCGTAGTAGGAGGGCTTGGTGAAAAACTGTTTTTT. The encoded protein is CASSVVGGLGEKLFF.

The rearrangement uses TRBV28 and TRBJ1-2; D possibly corresponds to TRBD1 (6 bases). The CDR3 consists of 16 residues. Germline V CDR1 and CDR2: MDHEN, SYDVKM. Trimming removed 8 bases from V and 2 bases from J, with 21 bases in between. CDR3 sequence reads: CASETMGGRPNYGYTF. As DNA, the CDR3 is TGTGCCAGCGAAACAATGGGGGGGCGACCAAACTATGGCTACACCTTC.

This chain connects TRBV5-1 to TRBJ2-2; 14 bases fit TRBD2. Trimming removed 4 bases from V and 0 bases from J; junction bases left unmatched: 5. The CDR3 has 18 amino acids. Germline lookup yields CDR1 SGHRS and CDR2 YFSETQ. Here the CDR3 reads CASSAGLAGAANTGELFF. The CDR3 DNA reads TGCGCCAGCAGCGCGGGACTAGCGGGAGCCGCGAACACCGGGGAGCTGTTTTTT.

The J gene is TRBJ2-7, the V gene TRBV19; D may be TRBD2 (6 bases). The CDR3 extends over 14 amino acids. Trimming stripped 5 bases from V and 0 bases from J, with 11 bases between. Per the germline V gene, CDR1 is LNHDA and CDR2 is SQIVND (reference sequence). The CDR3: CASSSPSDSYEQYF. CDR3 nucleotide sequence: TGTGCCAGTAGTTCGCCTAGCGACTCCTACGAGCAGTACTTC. The variable domain in full, completed from reference TRBV19 and TRBJ2-7, reads DGGITQSPKYLFRKEGQNVTLSCEQNLNHDAMYWYRQDPGQGLRLIYYSQIVNDFQKGDIAEGYSVSREKKESFPLTVTSAQKNPTAFYLCASSSPSDSYEQYFGPGTRLTVT.

V gene TRBV7-6 combines with J gene TRBJ2-5, with D tentatively TRBD1 (5 bases). Trimming left V 2 bases short and J 2 bases short, with 9 bases between. This CDR3 is 14 amino acids long. Germline-derived CDR1 and CDR2 are SGHVS and FNYEAQ. CDR3 sequence reads: CASSLRGPQETQYF. CDR3 nucleotide sequence: TGTGCCAGCAGCTTAAGGGGCCCTCAAGAGACCCAGTACTTC.

V gene TRBV7-8 combines with J gene TRBJ2-7; the D is unclear. Trimming removed 1 base from V and 0 bases from J, with 13 bases in between. The germline V gene encodes CDR1 SGHVS and CDR2 FQNEAQ. The CDR3 is made up of 16 amino acids. CDR3 DNA sequence: TGTGCCAGCAGCTTAGGGCCAGCGCCCAGCTCCTACGAGCAGTACTTC. Its translation: CASSLGPAPSSYEQYF.

The genes are TRBV6-1 and TRBJ2-7, with D perhaps matching TRBD2 (6 bases). Germline V gives CDR1 MNHNS, CDR2 SASEGT. The CDR3 length is 14 residues. V dropped 7 bases and J dropped 0 bases, with 13 bases sitting between them. The CDR3 nucleotides are TGTGCCAGCACTCTGGGAGGCACCTCCTACGAGCAGTACTTC. As protein: CASTLGGTSYEQYF.

The chain joins TRBV19 to TRBJ2-1; D is perhaps TRBD1 (6 bases). Germline CDR1 is LNHDA and CDR2 is SQIVND (reference sequence). Trimming cost V 6 bases and J 0 bases, with 12 bases left between them. The CDR3 has 15 amino acids. The CDR3, as DNA: TGTGCCAGTAGCCCCCAGGGGAGCTCCTACAATGAGCAGTTCTTC. Translated, it gives CASSPQGSSYNEQFF.